The TCR beta chain under discussion was sequenced for a study of PD-L1 blockade in urothelial cancer. Study context: Patients had been given 0 to 3 earlier chemotherapy regimens. Blood-derived samples held a median 141,255 T cells.

CDR1 and CDR2 from the germline V gene are SGHTA and FQGNSA. The CDR3 has 15 amino acids. V was pared by 2 bases and J by 5 bases, with 15 bases between. The time point was: peripheral blood 6 weeks after treatment start. Each individual provided 1 to 8 samples (taken pretreatment and on-treatment). Synthetic TCR analog templates were added to each PCR reaction. TCRdb's copy holds only in-frame clones and misses some; the assay was immunoSEQ multiplex PCR. This table has about 110,000 clones, less than 95% appearing once. This clonotype was sampled from a man between 60 and 70 years old with urothelial cancer. This specimen was PBMCs, taken around atezolizumab (anti-PD-L1) treatment. The chain uses TRBV7-2 and TRBJ1-2, with D possibly matching TRBD1 (6 bases). The CDR3 coding sequence is TGTGCCAGCAGCTTATGGGAAGGACAGCCATATGGCTACACCTTC. Its protein product is CASSLWEGQPYGYTF.